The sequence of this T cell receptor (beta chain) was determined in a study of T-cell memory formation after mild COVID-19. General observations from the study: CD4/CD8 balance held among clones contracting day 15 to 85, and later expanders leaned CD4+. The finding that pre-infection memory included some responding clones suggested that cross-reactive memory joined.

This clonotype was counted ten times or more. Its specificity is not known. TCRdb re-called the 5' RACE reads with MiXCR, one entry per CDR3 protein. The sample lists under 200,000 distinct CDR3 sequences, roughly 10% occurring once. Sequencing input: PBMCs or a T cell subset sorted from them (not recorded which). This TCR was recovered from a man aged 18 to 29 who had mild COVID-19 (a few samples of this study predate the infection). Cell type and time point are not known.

CDR3: CASSLGQGAYEQYF. CDR3 in DNA: TGCGCCAGCAGCCTAGGACAGGGGGCCTACGAGCAGTACTTC. The chain recombines TRBV5-1 with TRBJ2-7, with TRBD1 matching over 10 bases. The CDR3 spans 14 residues. The germline V gene has CDR1 SGHRS and CDR2 YFSETQ. Trimming removed 4 bases from V and 2 bases from J; junction bases left unmatched: 3.